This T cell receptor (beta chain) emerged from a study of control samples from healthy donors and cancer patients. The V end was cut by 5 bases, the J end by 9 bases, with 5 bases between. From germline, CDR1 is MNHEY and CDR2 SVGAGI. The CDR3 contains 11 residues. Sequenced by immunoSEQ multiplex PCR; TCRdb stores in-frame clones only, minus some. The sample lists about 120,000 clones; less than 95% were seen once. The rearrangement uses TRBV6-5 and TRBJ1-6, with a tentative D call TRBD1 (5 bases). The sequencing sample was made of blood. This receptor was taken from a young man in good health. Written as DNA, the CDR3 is TGTGCCAGCAGTCAGGGTTCACCCCTCCACTTT. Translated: CASSQGSPLHF.